This T cell receptor beta chain stems from a study of T cell responses to AZD1222 COVID-19 vaccine. Study outcomes and limitations: Spike-wide coverage was observed for vaccine-associated CD4 TCRs, with dominant responses at 160-218 and 743-854.

As concerns this clone: As yet, its antigen is unknown.

The junction had 7 bases not matched to a gene; V was cut back by 1 base and J by 8 bases. The V gene's germline CDR1 is LGHDT and CDR2 YNNKEL (reference sequence). The CDR3 sequence is 15 residues long. TCRdb's copy holds only in-frame clones and misses some; the assay was immunoSEQ multiplex PCR. The table has over 100,000 clones, about 86% seen once. The source is an adult in good health. The chain combines TRBV3-1 (or the pseudogene TRBV3-2) with TRBJ2-1, with TRBD2 matching over 8 bases. This specimen consisted of peripheral blood, obtained on day 0 of AZD1222 vaccination. The DNA for the CDR3 is TGTGCCAGCAGCCAAGGGGGCGGGAGGATCGATGAGCAGTTCTTC. It codes for CASSQGGGRIDEQFF.